The present T cell receptor beta chain was sequenced within a study of T cells in Graves' hyperthyroidism and ophthalmopathy. A lack of ophthalmopathy progression within 18 months defined stable Graves' hyperthyroidism. Uncontrolled infection, other autoimmune disease, pregnancy or lactation excluded patients. V was pared by 0 bases and J by 8 bases, with 16 bases between. This CDR3 has 15 residues. Looked up from germline, CDR1 is GTSNPN and CDR2 is SVGIG (reference sequence). From RNA transcripts, TCR beta CDR3 regions were amplified. Initially, a first-round RT-PCR of the TCR CDR3 employed the HTBI primer set. TCRdb fed the multiplex PCR reads into MiXCR, producing one record per CDR3 protein. This repertoire shows 250,000 to 300,000 distinct CDR3 sequences, about an eighth found once; its top ten account for roughly 7.9%.

The sequenced material came from blood. The receptor's source is a woman between 35 and 50 years old with Graves' hyperthyroidism. The chain links TRBV30 to TRBJ1-4, with TRBD1 as a possible D gene (5 bases). CDR3 DNA sequence: TGTGCCTGGAGTGTATTGAAGGGGAGCGGAGAAAAACTGTTTTTT. It yields the protein CAWSVLKGSGEKLFF.